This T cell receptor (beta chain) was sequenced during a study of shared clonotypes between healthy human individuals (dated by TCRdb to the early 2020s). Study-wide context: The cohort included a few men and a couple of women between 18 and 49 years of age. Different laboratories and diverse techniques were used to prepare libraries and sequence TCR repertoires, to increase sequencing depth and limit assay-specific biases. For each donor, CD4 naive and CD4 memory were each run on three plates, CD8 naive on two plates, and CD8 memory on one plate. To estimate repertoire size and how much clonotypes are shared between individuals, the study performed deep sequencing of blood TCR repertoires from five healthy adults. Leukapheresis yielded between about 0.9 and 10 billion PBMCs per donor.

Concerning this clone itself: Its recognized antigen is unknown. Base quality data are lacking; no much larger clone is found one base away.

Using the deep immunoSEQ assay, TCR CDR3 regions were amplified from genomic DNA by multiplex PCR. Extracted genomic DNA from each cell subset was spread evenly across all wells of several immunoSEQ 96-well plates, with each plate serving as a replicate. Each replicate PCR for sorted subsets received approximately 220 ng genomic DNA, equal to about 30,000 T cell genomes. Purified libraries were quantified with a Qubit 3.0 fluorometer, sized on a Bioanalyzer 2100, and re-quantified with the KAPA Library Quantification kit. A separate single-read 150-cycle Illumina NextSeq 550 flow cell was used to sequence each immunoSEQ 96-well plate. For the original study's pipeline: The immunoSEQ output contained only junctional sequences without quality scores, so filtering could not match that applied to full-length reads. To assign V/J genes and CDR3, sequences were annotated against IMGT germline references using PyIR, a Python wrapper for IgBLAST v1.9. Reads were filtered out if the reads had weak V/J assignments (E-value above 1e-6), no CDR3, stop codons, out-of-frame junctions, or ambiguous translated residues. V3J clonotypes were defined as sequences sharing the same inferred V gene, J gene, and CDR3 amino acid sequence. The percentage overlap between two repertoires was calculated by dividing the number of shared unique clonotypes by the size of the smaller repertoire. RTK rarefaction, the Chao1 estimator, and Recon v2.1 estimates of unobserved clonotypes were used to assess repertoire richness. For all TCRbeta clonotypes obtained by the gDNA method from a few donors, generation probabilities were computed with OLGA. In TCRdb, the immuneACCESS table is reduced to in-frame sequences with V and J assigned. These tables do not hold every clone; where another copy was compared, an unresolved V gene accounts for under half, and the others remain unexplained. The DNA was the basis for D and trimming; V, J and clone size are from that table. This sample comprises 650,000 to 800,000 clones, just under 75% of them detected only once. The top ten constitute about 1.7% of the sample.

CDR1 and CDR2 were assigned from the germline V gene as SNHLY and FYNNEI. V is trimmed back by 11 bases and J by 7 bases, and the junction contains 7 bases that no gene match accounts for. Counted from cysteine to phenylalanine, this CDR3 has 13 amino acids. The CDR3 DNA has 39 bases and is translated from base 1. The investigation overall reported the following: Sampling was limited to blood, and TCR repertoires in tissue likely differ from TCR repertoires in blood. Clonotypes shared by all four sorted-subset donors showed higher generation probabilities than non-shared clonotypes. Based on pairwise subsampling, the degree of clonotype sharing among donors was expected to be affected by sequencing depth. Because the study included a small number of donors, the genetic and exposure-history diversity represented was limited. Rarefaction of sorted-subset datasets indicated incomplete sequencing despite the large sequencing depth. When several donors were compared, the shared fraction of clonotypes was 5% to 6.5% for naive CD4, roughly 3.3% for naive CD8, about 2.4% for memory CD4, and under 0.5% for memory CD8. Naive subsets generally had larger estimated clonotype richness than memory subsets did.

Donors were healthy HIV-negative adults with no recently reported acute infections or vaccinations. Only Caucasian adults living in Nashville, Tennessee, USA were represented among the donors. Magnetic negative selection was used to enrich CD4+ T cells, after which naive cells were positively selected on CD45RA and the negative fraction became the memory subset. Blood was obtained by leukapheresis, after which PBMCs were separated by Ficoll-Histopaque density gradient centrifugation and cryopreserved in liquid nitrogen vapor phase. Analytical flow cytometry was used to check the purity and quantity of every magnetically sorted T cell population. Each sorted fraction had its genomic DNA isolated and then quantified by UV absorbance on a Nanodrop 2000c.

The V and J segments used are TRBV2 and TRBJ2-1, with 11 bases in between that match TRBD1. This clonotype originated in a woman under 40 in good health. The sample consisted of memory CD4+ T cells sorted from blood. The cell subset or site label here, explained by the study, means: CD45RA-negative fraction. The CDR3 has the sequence CAGGGQGDNEQFF. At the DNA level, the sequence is TGTGCCGGCGGGGGACAGGGGGATAATGAGCAGTTCTTC.